Shown below are 28 T cell receptor beta chains from a single sample sequenced in a study of blood T cell repertoires in COVID-19. Sequenced by immunoSEQ multiplex PCR; TCRdb stores in-frame clones only, minus some. The sample yields some 370,000 clones, around 89% seen once. The sequencing input was peripheral blood. The receptors derive from a man aged 35 to 55 with acute or convalescent COVID-19.

This chain connects TRBV5-4 to TRBJ1-2; D is undetermined. In germline, CDR1 is SGHNT, CDR2 YYREEE (reference sequence). The CDR3 runs to 13 residues. V lost 1 base to trimming and J lost 3 bases, with 7 bases between them. CDR3 nucleotides: TGTGCCAGCAGCTTGAGAGGGTACTATGGCTACACCTTC. This codes for CASSLRGYYGYTF.

This sequence joins TRBV9 and TRBJ2-3; the D gene is possibly TRBD2 (6 bases). Trimming cost V 0 bases and J 0 bases, with 11 bases left between them. Germline values: CDR1 SGDLS, CDR2 YYNGEE. The CDR3 has 16 residues. Written as DNA, the CDR3 is TGTGCCAGCAGCGTAGTTAGCGGCCTTAGCACAGATACGCAGTATTTT. Protein: CASSVVSGLSTDTQYF.

This sequence joins TRBV30 and TRBJ1-3; D remains ambiguous. V dropped 2 bases and J dropped 1 base, with 9 bases sitting between them. CDR3 length: 14 amino acids. CDR1 GTSNPN and CDR2 SVGIG come from the germline V gene (reference sequence). In nucleotides, the CDR3 is TGTGCCTGGAGTCTGAGGACTTCTGGAAACACCATATATTTT. Encoded protein: CAWSLRTSGNTIYF.

The CDR3 DNA reads as TGTGCCAGCAGTCCCCTTTTGAGTCAGGGGGCGTTATACTATGGCTACACCTTC. The encoded protein is CASSPLLSQGALYYGYTF. The chain recombines TRBV27 with TRBJ1-2; 8 bases align to TRBD1. The CDR3 length is 18 residues. Germline CDR1 is MNHEY and CDR2 is SMNVEV (reference sequence). The junction had 17 bases not matched to a gene; V was cut back by 5 bases and J by 3 bases.

The chain employs TRBV20-1 and TRBJ1-6, with a possible D match to TRBD1 (6 bases). The CDR3 runs 15 residues. Germline loops: CDR1 DFQATT, CDR2 SNEGSKA (reference sequence). The ends were cut back, 3 bases at V and 10 bases at J, with 19 bases in the middle. The CDR3 here is CSASGETGKESPLHF. The CDR3 DNA reads TGCAGTGCTAGTGGGGAGACAGGAAAAGAATCACCCCTCCACTTT.

The CDR3 spells CASSLKRGTAMNTEAFF. CDR3 nucleotide sequence: TGTGCCAGCAGTTTAAAGAGGGGGACGGCAATGAACACTGAAGCTTTCTTT. V and J are TRBV27 and TRBJ1-1, with D possibly being TRBD1 (6 bases). Germline V lookup: CDR1 MNHEY, CDR2 SMNVEV (reference sequence). V dropped 2 bases and J dropped 0 bases, with 16 bases sitting between them. The CDR3 sequence is 17 residues long.

The chain has TRBV27 and TRBJ1-6; D is unresolved. With 3 bases removed from V and 9 bases from J, the gap between germline ends came to 12 bases. Germline-derived CDR1 and CDR2 are MNHEY and SMNVEV (reference sequence). The CDR3 runs 14 residues. The CDR3 spells CASSFRESTSPLHF. The CDR3 bases are TGTGCCAGCAGTTTTCGCGAGAGCACTTCACCCCTCCACTTT.

The chain couples TRBV2 to TRBJ2-2; the match to TRBD2 covers 8 bases. The trim removed 4 bases at V and 7 bases at J, leaving 8 bases unmatched. The CDR3 extends over 15 amino acids. Germline V gene sequence: CDR1 SNHLY, CDR2 FYNNEI. CDR3 protein: CASSGGTRAVGELFF. CDR3 nucleotides: TGTGCCAGCAGTGGAGGGACTAGGGCGGTCGGGGAGCTGTTTTTT.

The V and J genes are TRBV13 and TRBJ1-5; no clear D. The CDR3 contains 12 residues. In germline, CDR1 is PRHDT, CDR2 FYEKMQ (reference sequence). V was cut by 5 bases and J by 9 bases, with 11 bases left in between. The CDR3 region has the DNA TGTGCCAGCAGCGCCCTGACTGGGCCCCAGCATTTT. This codes for CASSALTGPQHF.

This chain links TRBV6-5 with TRBJ1-1, with D possibly matching TRBD1 (5 bases). The CDR3 has 15 amino acids. The germline CDR1 and CDR2 sequences are MNHEY and SVGAGI. Trimming took off 2 bases at V and 4 bases at J, with 14 bases between the two ends. Written as DNA, the CDR3 is TGTGCCAGCAGTTACGATGGAGGGGTCGGCACTGAAGCTTTCTTT. Amino acid sequence: CASSYDGGVGTEAFF.

This clone has a single count. The chain combines TRBV5-1 with TRBJ2-7; the D gene could be TRBD1 or TRBD2 (9 bases each). The V end was cut by 1 base, the J end by 3 bases, with 29 bases between. The CDR3 length is 20 residues. Germline V gene lookup returns CDR1 SGHRS and CDR2 YFSETQ. This CDR3 is CASSLRRGQGRLAGLYEQYF. The DNA for the CDR3 is TGCGCCAGCAGCTTGCGTCGTGGACAGGGGAGGCTAGCGGGGCTCTACGAGCAGTACTTC.

The chain links TRBV6-5 to TRBJ2-1; D remains ambiguous. This CDR3 region has 11 residues. With 6 bases removed from V and 3 bases from J, the gap between germline ends came to 3 bases. Germline values: CDR1 MNHEY, CDR2 SVGAGI. In nucleotides, the CDR3 is TGTGCCAGCAGCCGCTACAATGAGCAGTTCTTC. Translated: CASSRYNEQFF.

The rearrangement links TRBV4-1 to TRBJ2-2, with 14 bases matching TRBD2. The CDR3 extends over 20 amino acids. The junction had 12 bases not matched to a gene; V was cut back by 1 base and J by 5 bases. Germline assignment: CDR1 MGHRA and CDR2 YSYEKL. This CDR3 is CASSQARLAGGTRRTGELFF. For the CDR3, the DNA is TGCGCCAGCAGCCAAGCCCGACTAGCGGGAGGGACCCGTAGAACCGGGGAGCTGTTTTTT.

This clone was seen a single time. The chain has TRBV29-1 and TRBJ2-6, with D possibly TRBD2 on 5 matching bases. The V gene lost 4 bases and the J gene lost 4 bases, with 8 bases spanning the gap. CDR3 size: 13 residues. Germline CDR1 SQVTM, CDR2 ANQGSEA. The CDR3 protein is CSVVTGGANVLTF. CDR3 nucleotides: TGCAGCGTTGTTACGGGGGGGGCCAACGTCCTGACTTTC.

The chain joins TRBV14 to TRBJ1-3, with D unresolved. CDR1 and CDR2 (germline): SGHDN, FVKESK. V shed 0 bases and J shed 0 bases, with 12 bases lying between them. The CDR3 spans 17 residues. The CDR3 is CASSQEFNGVSGNTIYF. The DNA for the CDR3 is TGTGCCAGCAGCCAAGAATTTAACGGTGTCTCTGGAAACACCATATATTTT.

J is TRBJ2-7 and V is TRBV3-1 (or the pseudogene TRBV3-2); no firm D call. Germline V lookup: CDR1 LGHDT, CDR2 YNNKEL (reference sequence). CDR3 length: 15 amino acids. Trimming shortened V by 1 base and J by 0 bases, and 10 bases separated the two germline ends. The CDR3 is CASSQGAVNSYEQYF. CDR3 DNA sequence: TGTGCCAGCAGCCAAGGGGCTGTTAACTCCTACGAGCAGTACTTC.

The chain carries TRBV11-2 and TRBJ2-6; TRBD2 agrees at 7 bases. Germline loops: CDR1 SGHAT, CDR2 FQNNGV. After removal of 7 bases from V and 1 base from J, the junction contained 4 bases not matched to a gene. CDR3 length: 15 residues. The CDR3 DNA follows: TGTGCCAGCACCGCCGGGGGGTCTGGGGCCAACGTCCTGACTTTC. Protein: CASTAGGSGANVLTF.

The CDR3 bases are TGTGCCAGCAGCCCACAGGGGGGGAACACTGAAGCTTTCTTT. Amino acids: CASSPQGGNTEAFF. The chain has TRBV6-2 or TRBV6-3 and TRBJ1-1, with 8 nucleotides matching TRBD1. V dropped 6 bases and J dropped 1; count of bases not matched to a gene: 4. This CDR3 region has 14 residues. CDR1 is MNHEY, CDR2 SVGEGT, per germline.

This clone is a singleton in its sample. V usage is TRBV12-3 or TRBV12-4 and J usage is TRBJ2-7; 8 nucleotides align to TRBD1. Trimming took 4 bases from V and 4 from J; bases not matched to a gene: 3. There are 13 residues in the CDR3. The CDR3 DNA sequence: TGTGCCAGCAGTTCAGACAGGGGTTACGAGCAGTACTTC. This translates into CASSSDRGYEQYF.

Worth noting for this clone: The sample carries other DNA sequences with the same CDR3. The genes are TRBV11-2 and TRBJ2-1; D is perhaps TRBD1 (6 bases). The germline gives CDR1 SGHAT, CDR2 FQNNGV. With 0 bases removed from V and 0 bases from J, the gap between germline ends came to 6 bases. This CDR3 region has 15 residues. CDR3 DNA: TGTGCCAGCAGCTTAGACAGGGGCTCCTACAATGAGCAGTTCTTC. It translates to CASSLDRGSYNEQFF. The full variable domain, rest sourced from reference TRBV11-2 and TRBJ2-1, is EAGVAQSPRYKIIEKRQSVAFWCNPISGHATLYWYQQILGQGPKLLIQFQNNGVVDDSQLPKDRFSAERLKGVDSTLKIQPAKLEDSAVYLCASSLDRGSYNEQFFGPGTRLTVL.

V gene TRBV18 combines with J gene TRBJ2-3, with D perhaps TRBD2 (6 bases). Germline-derived CDR1 and CDR2 are KGHSH and LQKENI. The CDR3 runs to 16 residues. Deletions cut 1 base from V and 2 bases from J, with 13 bases between. The CDR3 coding sequence is TGTGCCAGCTCACCACAGGCCGGGGGATTCACAGATACGCAGTATTTT. This sequence encodes CASSPQAGGFTDTQYF.

The rearrangement joins TRBV12-3 or TRBV12-4 to TRBJ2-7; D remains unclear. This CDR3 is built from 12 residues. Trimming removed 1 base at V and 6 bases at J, with 7 bases between. The CDR3 nucleotides read TGTGCCAGCAGTTTAGATGCCGGCGAGCAGTACTTC. It is translated as CASSLDAGEQYF.

V is TRBV9 and J is TRBJ1-1; 9 bases are shared with TRBD1. The CDR3 spans 17 residues. Germline V CDR1 and CDR2: SGDLS, YYNGEE. V shed 3 bases, J shed 4 bases, and the junction held 13 bases outside the gene matches. The CDR3 loop reads CASSAYTGGAWGTEAFF. The CDR3, as DNA: TGTGCCAGCAGCGCTTATACAGGGGGCGCTTGGGGCACTGAAGCTTTCTTT.

This clone occurred once. The J gene is TRBJ1-1, the V gene TRBV29-1; 9 nucleotides line up with TRBD1. CDR3 size: 11 residues. Germline lookup yields CDR1 SQVTM and CDR2 ANQGSEA. The ends lost 7 bases at V and 7 bases at J; junction bases unmatched: 4. Written as DNA, the CDR3 is TGCAGCGGGGGACAGGGCTATGAAGCTTTCTTT. Amino acids: CSGGQGYEAFF.

The rearrangement links TRBV5-1 to TRBJ1-1, with TRBD1 identical over 7 bases. Germline CDR1 is SGHRS and CDR2 is YFSETQ. CDR3 length equals 14 residues. V was pared by 1 base and J by 3 bases, with 3 bases of the junction left unmatched. CDR3 protein: CASSLPTGDTEAFF. The CDR3 nucleotides read TGCGCCAGCAGCTTGCCCACAGGGGACACTGAAGCTTTCTTT.

J is TRBJ1-2 and V is TRBV9; unclear D gene. Trimming stripped 0 bases from V and 0 bases from J, with 6 bases between. Germline assignment: CDR1 SGDLS and CDR2 YYNGEE. This CDR3 spans 14 amino acids. CDR3 in amino acids: CASSVDTPNYGYTF. The CDR3 region has the DNA TGTGCCAGCAGCGTAGACACCCCTAACTATGGCTACACCTTC.

V gene TRBV6-2 or TRBV6-3 combines with J gene TRBJ2-1, with D possibly matching TRBD2 (6 bases). This CDR3 has 19 amino acids. Per the germline V gene, CDR1 is MNHEY and CDR2 is SVGEGT. V lost 0 bases and J lost 0, with 18 bases in between. The CDR3 region has the DNA TGTGCCAGCAGTTACTCTTTACCGGCGGGATCTTACTCCTACAATGAGCAGTTCTTC. This translates into CASSYSLPAGSYSYNEQFF.

The rearrangement links TRBV14 to TRBJ2-5, with D possibly TRBD2 on 6 matching bases. V was clipped by 4 bases and J by 5 bases, with 11 bases between them. The CDR3 consists of 13 residues. Germline CDR1 reads SGHDN; CDR2 reads FVKESK. The CDR3 DNA follows: TGTGCCAGCAGCCCGACCGCGGGGGAGACCCAGTACTTC. It is translated as CASSPTAGETQYF.